The 7 T cell receptor beta chains in this list originate from one sample, sequenced in a study of cytomegalovirus exposure and HLA in healthy donors. The PCR ran on 60 Vbeta and 13 Jbeta primers. TCRdb keeps only in-frame clones here, not all; method: immunoSEQ multiplex PCR. The repertoire holds 120,000 or so clones, around two thirds seen once, with just under 8.5% in the top ten. The material sequenced was PBMCs. These TCRs come from a woman aged 40-49 years in good health and CMV-seropositive.

This clone was observed a single time. The chain has TRBV7-9 and TRBJ1-1, with D possibly being TRBD1 (6 bases). CDR3 length equals 15 residues. The V end was cut by 8 bases, the J end by 6 bases, with 22 bases between. Germline V gives CDR1 SEHNR, CDR2 FQNEAQ (reference sequence). CDR3 nucleotides: TGTGCCAGCGTAGGACAGTTCTTGCCCCTTCCTGAAGCTTTCTTT. Its translation: CASVGQFLPLPEAFF.

The rearrangement links TRBV18 to TRBJ2-3; perhaps TRBD2 as D (5 bases). This CDR3 spans 14 amino acids. The V and J ends lost 6 bases and 6 bases respectively, with 16 bases between them. Germline CDR1 and CDR2: KGHSH and LQKENI. The CDR3, as DNA: TGTGCCAGCTCTCCGACCCCCCTAGCCGATACGCAGTATTTT. Amino acids: CASSPTPLADTQYF.

This chain uses TRBV7-2 with TRBJ2-6; the D is unclear. The germline V gene has CDR1 SGHTA and CDR2 FQGNSA. The ends were cut back, 0 bases at V and 8 bases at J, with 5 bases in the middle. The CDR3 extends over 13 amino acids. The CDR3 protein is CASSLAQPNVLTF. The CDR3 region has the DNA TGTGCCAGCAGCTTAGCACAGCCCAACGTCCTGACTTTC.

The CDR3 spells CAISNQGEREKLFF. The CDR3 DNA follows: TGTGCCATCAGTAACCAGGGTGAACGTGAAAAACTGTTTTTT. This chain uses TRBV10-3 with TRBJ1-4; D might be TRBD1 (5 bases). V shed 5 bases and J shed 7 bases, with 14 bases lying between them. The CDR3 runs to 14 residues. Germline assignment: CDR1 ENHRY and CDR2 SYGVKD.

The genes are TRBV6-5 and TRBJ2-2; D not certain. Germline V CDR1 and CDR2: MNHEY, SVGAGI. This CDR3 spans 16 amino acids. The V end was cut by 2 bases, the J end by 0 bases, with 10 bases between. CDR3 loop: CASSYDPGSNTGELFF. CDR3 sequence (DNA): TGTGCCAGCAGTTACGATCCAGGCTCGAACACCGGGGAGCTGTTTTTT.

This clone was counted a single time. The J gene is TRBJ2-3, the V gene TRBV29-1; 11 bases agree with TRBD2. J was trimmed by 5 bases and V by 4 bases; bases with no gene match: 2. From germline, CDR1 is SQVTM and CDR2 ANQGSEA. The CDR3 has 13 residues. The chain's CDR3 is CSVGSGGGDTQYF. CDR3 DNA sequence: TGCAGCGTTGGTAGCGGGGGGGGAGATACGCAGTATTTT.

The chain couples TRBV6-5 to TRBJ1-2; 8 nucleotides agree with TRBD1. Germline lookup yields CDR1 MNHEY and CDR2 SVGAGI. CDR3 size: 14 residues. Germline trimming cut 5 bases from V and 6 bases from J; bases unmatched to any gene: 8. The CDR3 region is CASSRLGQGDGYTF. Here the CDR3 DNA reads TGTGCCAGCAGTCGTCTTGGACAGGGAGATGGCTACACCTTC.